This T cell receptor (beta chain) was obtained from a study of Graves' ophthalmopathy and Graves' hyperthyroidism (dated by TCRdb to 2016 to 2019). Notes on the research overall: Peripheral blood was collected before any treatment was given, at the time of initial diagnosis. The study used TCR beta repertoire signatures to distinguish Graves' ophthalmopathy from Graves' hyperthyroidism and to predict progression to ophthalmopathy. In total, 135 blood samples were TCR-sequenced: some 43 ophthalmopathy, some 75 hyperthyroidism and roughly 17 hyperthyroidism-to-ophthalmopathy patients. To explore V-J signatures that separate ophthalmopathy from hyperthyroidism, a discovery set of about a hundred patients was enrolled, consisting of fewer than 45 with ophthalmopathy and approximately 57 with stable hyperthyroidism. An independent validation cohort was composed of 18 hyperthyroidism patients and around 16 patients who later progressed from hyperthyroidism to ophthalmopathy. In roughly 6 hyperthyroidism patients, the T-cell repertoires found in thyroid tissue were compared with those found in blood. Once sampling was done, hyperthyroidism patients were given methimazole at a starting dose of 30 mg daily, while ophthalmopathy patients were given high-dose intravenous methylprednisolone. For training and testing, the 100 patients in the discovery cohort were randomly divided in a 7:3 ratio.

Hyperthyroidism was defined as stable when no progression to ophthalmopathy occurred within 18 months of follow-up. The hyperthyroidism patients were 18 to 65 years old and newly diagnosed, with a disease duration of less than 2 months. Patients were excluded if they had other autoimmune diseases, uncontrolled infections, pregnancy or lactation. Diagnosis relied on clinical symptoms, serum thyroxine, TRAb, thyroid ultrasound and orbital computed tomography. Using Ficoll-Paque density gradient centrifugation, PBMCs were isolated from 9 to 10 ml of fresh peripheral blood. Total RNA was extracted using Trizol reagent, and RNA quality was checked on an Agilent 2100 Bioanalyzer. For repertoire sequencing, TCR beta CDR3 regions were amplified from RNA transcripts. The first round was an RT-PCR using HTBI primers with the Qiagen OneStep RT-PCR kit, and this first round was followed by a second-round multiplex PCR, then size selection and purification. The libraries underwent paired-end sequencing with 100 bp reads on an Illumina HiSeq2000. Concerning the study's data processing: Reads were processed with SOAPnuke, discarding reads with adapters, uncalled bases, mean Phred below 15, or no exact constant-primer or identifier match. High-quality paired reads were merged with COPE v1.2.5. Unique nucleotide sequences were defined as clonotypes and aligned to IMGT TRB V, D and J references using MiTCR v1.1. The analysis was limited to V-J combinations with a frequency above 0.0001, which together covered 99% to 99.2% of the repertoires. A TCR clonal expansion and chaos score per V-J combination was defined as the ratio of F50 clonal expansion to chaos observed in the TCRdist matrix. Welch's t-statistics and random forest were used to reduce the features to approximately 13 V-J combinations, which were then used as input to a naive Bayes classifier. Thyroid-blood repertoire similarity was quantified with the Morisita-Horn index. TCRdb ran its own pipeline on the public reads, namely fastp trimming at Q25 and MiXCR clone calling, and kept in-frame beta chains. Each entry merges the rows of one CDR3 protein and shows their most common DNA and genes. The V and J calls here are based on TCRdb, not the publication. This sample gives 400,000 or so distinct CDR3 sequences in total; 15% to 19% of them show up just once. The ten biggest clones cover approximately 7% of the sample.

The research as a whole found: In cross-validation, the 13-signature model distinguished ophthalmopathy from stable hyperthyroidism with 87.88% sensitivity and over 81% specificity, while in the test set the corresponding values were about 80% and 75%. In validation, the model predicted ophthalmopathy progression with 55% to 71% sensitivity and around 72% specificity; about a dozen predicted patients were CT-confirmed with GO in a median of about 6.2 months. Most expanded thyroid clonotypes with frequency above 0.001 were also detected in blood, suggesting blood repertoires may reflect the thyroid immune response. No statistical method was used to set the sample size in advance, and the investigators knew which group each participant was assigned to.

CDR1 and CDR2 are drawn from the germline V gene: SGHTA, FQGNSA. The CDR3 covers 16 residues, taking in both the cysteine and the phenylalanine. Only CDR3 DNA is held: 48 bases, read in frame from base 1. At the junction V is shortened by 0 bases and J by 6 bases, with 14 bases in between. A remark on this clonotype: Its cognate antigen has yet to be identified. Base qualities are not recorded, but no much larger clone differs from it by a single base.

Sequencing input: peripheral blood. The source is a woman aged 18-30 years with stable Graves' hyperthyroidism. Donor details come from another sample of the same person, matched by shared clones. This receptor chain uses TRBV7-2 and TRBJ2-2; there is no confident call for the D gene. The CDR3: CASSLAKYTTAGELFF. The nucleotide sequence is given as TGTGCCAGCAGCTTAGCGAAATACACAACGGCCGGGGAGCTGTTTTTT.